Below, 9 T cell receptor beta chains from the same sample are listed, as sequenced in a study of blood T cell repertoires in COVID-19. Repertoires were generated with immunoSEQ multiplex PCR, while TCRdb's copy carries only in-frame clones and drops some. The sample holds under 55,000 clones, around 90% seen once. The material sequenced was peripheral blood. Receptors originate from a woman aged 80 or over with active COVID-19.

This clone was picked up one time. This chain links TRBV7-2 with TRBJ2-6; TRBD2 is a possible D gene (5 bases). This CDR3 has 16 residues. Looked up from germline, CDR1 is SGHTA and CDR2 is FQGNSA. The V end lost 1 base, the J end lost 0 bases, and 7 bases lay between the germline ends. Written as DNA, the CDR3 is TGTGCCAGCAGCTTAGTCAGCGGCTCTGGGGCCAACGTCCTGACTTTC. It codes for CASSLVSGSGANVLTF.

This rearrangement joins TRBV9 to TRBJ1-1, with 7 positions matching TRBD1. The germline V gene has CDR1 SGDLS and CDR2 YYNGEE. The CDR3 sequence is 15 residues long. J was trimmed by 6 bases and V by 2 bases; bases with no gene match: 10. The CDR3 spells CASSVGGGQVAEAFF. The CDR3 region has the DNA TGTGCCAGCAGCGTCGGAGGGGGCCAGGTCGCTGAAGCTTTCTTT.

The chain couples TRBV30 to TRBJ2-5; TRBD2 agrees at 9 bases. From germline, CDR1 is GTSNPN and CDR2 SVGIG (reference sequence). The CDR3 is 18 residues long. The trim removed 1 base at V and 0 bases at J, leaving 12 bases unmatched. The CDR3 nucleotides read TGTGCCTGGAGTGCTTACTTGGGGGCGGGGGGGAACCAAGAGACCCAGTACTTC. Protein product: CAWSAYLGAGGNQETQYF.

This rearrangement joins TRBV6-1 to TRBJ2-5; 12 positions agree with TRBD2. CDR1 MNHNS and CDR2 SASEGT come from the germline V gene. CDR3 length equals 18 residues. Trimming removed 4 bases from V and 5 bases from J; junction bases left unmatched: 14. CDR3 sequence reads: CASSARTSGGLWGETQYF. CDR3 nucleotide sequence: TGTGCCAGCAGTGCCCGAACTAGCGGGGGGCTTTGGGGGGAGACCCAGTACTTC.

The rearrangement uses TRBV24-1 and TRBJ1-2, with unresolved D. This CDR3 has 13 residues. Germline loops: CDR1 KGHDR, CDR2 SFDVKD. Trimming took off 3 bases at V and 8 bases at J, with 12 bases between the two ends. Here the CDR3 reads CATSDARREGYTF. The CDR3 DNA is TGTGCCACCAGTGATGCTAGACGGGAAGGCTACACCTTC.

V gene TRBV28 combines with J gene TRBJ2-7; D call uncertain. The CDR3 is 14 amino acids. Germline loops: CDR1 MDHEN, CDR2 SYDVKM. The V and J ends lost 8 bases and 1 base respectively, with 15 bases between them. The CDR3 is CASFQSTPSYEQYF. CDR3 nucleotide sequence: TGTGCCAGCTTCCAATCAACACCATCCTACGAGCAGTACTTC.

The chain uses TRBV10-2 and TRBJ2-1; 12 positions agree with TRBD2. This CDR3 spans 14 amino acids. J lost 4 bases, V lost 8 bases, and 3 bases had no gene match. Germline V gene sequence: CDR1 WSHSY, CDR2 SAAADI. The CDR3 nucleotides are TGCGCCAGCGCCGGACTAGCGGGGTACAATGAGCAGTTCTTC. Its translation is CASAGLAGYNEQFF.

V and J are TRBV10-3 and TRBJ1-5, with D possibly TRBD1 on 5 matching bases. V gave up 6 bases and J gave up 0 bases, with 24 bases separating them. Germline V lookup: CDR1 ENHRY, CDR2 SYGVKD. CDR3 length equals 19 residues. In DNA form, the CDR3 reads TGTGCCATCAGCCCCCAACCCGGGCAGGGCCGTGATAGCAATCAGCCCCAGCATTTT. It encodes CAISPQPGQGRDSNQPQHF.

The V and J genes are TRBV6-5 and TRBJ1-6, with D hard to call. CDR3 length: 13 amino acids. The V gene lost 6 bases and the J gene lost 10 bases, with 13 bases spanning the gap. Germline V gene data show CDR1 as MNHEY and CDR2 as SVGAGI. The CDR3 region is CASRGFSGSPLHF. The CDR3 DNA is TGTGCCAGCAGAGGGTTTTCGGGGTCACCCCTCCACTTT.